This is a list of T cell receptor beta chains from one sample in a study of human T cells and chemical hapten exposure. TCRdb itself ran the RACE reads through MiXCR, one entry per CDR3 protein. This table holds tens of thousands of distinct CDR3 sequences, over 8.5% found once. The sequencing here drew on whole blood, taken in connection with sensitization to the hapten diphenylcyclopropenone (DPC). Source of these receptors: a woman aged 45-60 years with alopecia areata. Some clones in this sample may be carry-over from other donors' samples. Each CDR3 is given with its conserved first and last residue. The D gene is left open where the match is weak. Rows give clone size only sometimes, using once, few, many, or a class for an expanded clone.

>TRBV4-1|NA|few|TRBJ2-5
CASSQKSLVSQETQYF
TGCGCCAGCAGCCAAAAATCTCTGGTCAGTCAAGAGACCCAGTACTTC
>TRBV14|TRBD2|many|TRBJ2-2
CASSPGLAFANTGELFF
TGTGCCAGCAGCCCAGGACTAGCGTTTGCGAACACCGGGGAGCTGTTTTTT
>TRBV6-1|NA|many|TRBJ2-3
CASKDFVGSSFTDTQYF
TGTGCCAGCAAGGATTTCGTGGGCAGCTCTTTCACAGATACGCAGTATTTT
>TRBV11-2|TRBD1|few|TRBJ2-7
CASSGDRAYEQYF
TGTGCCAGCAGCGGCGACAGGGCCTACGAGCAGTACTTC
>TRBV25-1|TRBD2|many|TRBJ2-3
CASSEFGTSGFPDTQYF
TGTGCCAGCAGTGAGTTTGGGACTAGCGGGTTTCCAGATACGCAGTATTTT
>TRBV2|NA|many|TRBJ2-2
CASSDGQGGITGELFF
TGTGCCAGCAGTGATGGACAGGGAGGGATAACCGGGGAGCTGTTTTTT
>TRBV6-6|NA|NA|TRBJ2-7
CASSYERISYEQYF
TGTGCCAGCAGTTACGAACGGATTTCCTACGAGCAGTACTTC
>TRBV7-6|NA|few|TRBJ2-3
CASSSRFGAGDTQYF
TGTGCCAGCAGCTCCCGGTTTGGGGCAGGAGATACGCAGTATTTT
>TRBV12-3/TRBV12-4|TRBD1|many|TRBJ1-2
CASSFRGQGGGYTF
TGTGCCAGCAGTTTTAGAGGACAGGGTGGCGGCTACACCTTC
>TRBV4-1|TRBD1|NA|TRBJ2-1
CASSQETGPKRNEQFF
TGCGCCAGCAGCCAAGAGACAGGGCCTAAGAGGAATGAGCAGTTCTTC
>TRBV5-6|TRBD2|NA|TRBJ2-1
CASSPRGRAGAEIFYNEQFF
TGTGCCAGCAGCCCGAGGGGCAGAGCGGGGGCCGAGATCTTCTACAATGAGCAGTTCTTC
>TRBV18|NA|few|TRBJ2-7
CASGRGSVEQYF
TGTGCCAGCGGCCGGGGCTCGGTCGAGCAGTACTTC
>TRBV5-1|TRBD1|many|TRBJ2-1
CASSSSADRDEQFF
TGCGCCAGCAGCTCGTCAGCTGACAGGGACGAGCAGTTCTTC
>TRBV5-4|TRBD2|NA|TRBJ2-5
CASTEGSRGGVQTQYF
TGTGCCAGCACCGAGGGGTCGCGGGGGGGCGTACAGACCCAGTACTTC
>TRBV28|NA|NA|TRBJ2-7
CASSQDSYEQYF
TGTGCCAGCTCCCAGGACTCCTACGAGCAGTACTTC
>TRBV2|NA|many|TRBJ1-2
CATRRLAYYTF
TGTGCCACTCGGAGGTTGGCCTACTACACCTTC
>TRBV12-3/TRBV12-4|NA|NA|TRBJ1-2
CASSLKRVYGYTF
TGTGCCAGCAGTTTGAAGCGAGTCTATGGCTACACCTTC
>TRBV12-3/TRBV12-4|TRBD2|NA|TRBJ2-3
CASTFTGTSPQYF
TGTGCCAGCACCTTTACCGGGACTAGCCCACAGTATTTT
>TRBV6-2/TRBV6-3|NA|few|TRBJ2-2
CASRLTSTGELFF
TGTGCCAGCAGGCTTACTAGCACCGGGGAGCTGTTTTTT
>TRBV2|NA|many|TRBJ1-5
CASSEALGGQPQHF
TGTGCCAGCAGTGAAGCGCTTGGGGGTCAGCCCCAGCATTTT
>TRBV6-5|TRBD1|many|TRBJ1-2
CASSPPRDRQNYGYTF
TGTGCCAGCAGTCCCCCTAGGGACAGACAAAACTATGGCTACACCTTC
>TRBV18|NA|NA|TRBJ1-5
CASSSDSSSNQPQHF
TGTGCCAGCTCATCCGACAGCAGCAGCAATCAGCCCCAGCATTTT
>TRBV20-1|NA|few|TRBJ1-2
CSASPNNLRSNYGYTF
TGCAGTGCTTCCCCTAATAACCTACGATCTAACTATGGCTACACCTTC
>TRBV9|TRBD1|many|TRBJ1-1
CASRAGQAMEAFF
TGTGCCAGCAGGGCCGGACAGGCGATGGAAGCTTTCTTT
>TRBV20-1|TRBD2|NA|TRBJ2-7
CSAKSRSGGSYEQYF
TGCAGTGCTAAGAGCAGAAGCGGGGGTTCCTACGAGCAGTACTTC
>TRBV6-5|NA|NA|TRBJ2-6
CASKGRHSGANVLTF
TGTGCCAGCAAAGGCAGACACTCTGGGGCCAACGTCCTGACTTTC
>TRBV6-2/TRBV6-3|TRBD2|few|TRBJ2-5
CASTRSSGQETQYF
TGTGCCAGCACCCGTTCTAGCGGCCAAGAGACCCAGTACTTC
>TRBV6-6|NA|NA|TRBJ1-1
CASSSAVGGMNTEAFF
TGTGCCAGCAGTTCGGCGGTAGGGGGGATGAACACTGAAGCTTTCTTT
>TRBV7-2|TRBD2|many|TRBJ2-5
CASSLGLAGAAQYF
TGTGCCAGCAGCTTAGGACTAGCGGGCGCGGCCCAGTACTTC
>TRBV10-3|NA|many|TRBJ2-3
CAISEGSRDSTQYF
TGTGCCATCAGTGAAGGCAGCCGGGACTCGACGCAGTATTTT
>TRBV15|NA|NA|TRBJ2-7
CATSRDGFGDEQYF
TGTGCCACCAGCAGAGATGGCTTCGGCGACGAGCAGTACTTC
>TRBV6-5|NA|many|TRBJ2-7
CASSSIGASRSEQYF
TGTGCCAGCAGTTCCATCGGGGCGTCCCGCTCCGAGCAGTACTTC
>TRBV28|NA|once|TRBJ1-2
CASSSVNYGYTF
TGTGCCAGCAGTTCAGTTAACTATGGCTACACCTTC
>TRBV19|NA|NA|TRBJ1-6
CASSSGNSPLHF
TGTGCCAGTAGTAGCGGTAATTCACCCCTCCACTTT
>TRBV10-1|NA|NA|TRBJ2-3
CASSDGSLFDIDTQYF
TGCGCCAGCAGTGATGGGAGCTTGTTCGATATAGATACGCAGTATTTT
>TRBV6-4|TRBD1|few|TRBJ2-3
CASSEGTASSTDTQYF
TGTGCCAGCAGTGAGGGGACAGCTTCTAGCACAGATACGCAGTATTTT
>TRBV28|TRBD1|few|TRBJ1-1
CASSRGQGLHTEAFF
TGTGCCAGCAGCCGTGGACAGGGGTTGCACACTGAAGCTTTCTTT
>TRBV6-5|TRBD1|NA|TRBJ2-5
CASSWDRVMQETQYF
TGTGCCAGCTCATGGGACAGGGTCATGCAAGAGACCCAGTACTTC
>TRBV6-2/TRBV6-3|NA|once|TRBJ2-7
CASNLPGLNYEQYF
TGTGCCAGCAATTTACCGGGACTCAACTACGAGCAGTACTTC